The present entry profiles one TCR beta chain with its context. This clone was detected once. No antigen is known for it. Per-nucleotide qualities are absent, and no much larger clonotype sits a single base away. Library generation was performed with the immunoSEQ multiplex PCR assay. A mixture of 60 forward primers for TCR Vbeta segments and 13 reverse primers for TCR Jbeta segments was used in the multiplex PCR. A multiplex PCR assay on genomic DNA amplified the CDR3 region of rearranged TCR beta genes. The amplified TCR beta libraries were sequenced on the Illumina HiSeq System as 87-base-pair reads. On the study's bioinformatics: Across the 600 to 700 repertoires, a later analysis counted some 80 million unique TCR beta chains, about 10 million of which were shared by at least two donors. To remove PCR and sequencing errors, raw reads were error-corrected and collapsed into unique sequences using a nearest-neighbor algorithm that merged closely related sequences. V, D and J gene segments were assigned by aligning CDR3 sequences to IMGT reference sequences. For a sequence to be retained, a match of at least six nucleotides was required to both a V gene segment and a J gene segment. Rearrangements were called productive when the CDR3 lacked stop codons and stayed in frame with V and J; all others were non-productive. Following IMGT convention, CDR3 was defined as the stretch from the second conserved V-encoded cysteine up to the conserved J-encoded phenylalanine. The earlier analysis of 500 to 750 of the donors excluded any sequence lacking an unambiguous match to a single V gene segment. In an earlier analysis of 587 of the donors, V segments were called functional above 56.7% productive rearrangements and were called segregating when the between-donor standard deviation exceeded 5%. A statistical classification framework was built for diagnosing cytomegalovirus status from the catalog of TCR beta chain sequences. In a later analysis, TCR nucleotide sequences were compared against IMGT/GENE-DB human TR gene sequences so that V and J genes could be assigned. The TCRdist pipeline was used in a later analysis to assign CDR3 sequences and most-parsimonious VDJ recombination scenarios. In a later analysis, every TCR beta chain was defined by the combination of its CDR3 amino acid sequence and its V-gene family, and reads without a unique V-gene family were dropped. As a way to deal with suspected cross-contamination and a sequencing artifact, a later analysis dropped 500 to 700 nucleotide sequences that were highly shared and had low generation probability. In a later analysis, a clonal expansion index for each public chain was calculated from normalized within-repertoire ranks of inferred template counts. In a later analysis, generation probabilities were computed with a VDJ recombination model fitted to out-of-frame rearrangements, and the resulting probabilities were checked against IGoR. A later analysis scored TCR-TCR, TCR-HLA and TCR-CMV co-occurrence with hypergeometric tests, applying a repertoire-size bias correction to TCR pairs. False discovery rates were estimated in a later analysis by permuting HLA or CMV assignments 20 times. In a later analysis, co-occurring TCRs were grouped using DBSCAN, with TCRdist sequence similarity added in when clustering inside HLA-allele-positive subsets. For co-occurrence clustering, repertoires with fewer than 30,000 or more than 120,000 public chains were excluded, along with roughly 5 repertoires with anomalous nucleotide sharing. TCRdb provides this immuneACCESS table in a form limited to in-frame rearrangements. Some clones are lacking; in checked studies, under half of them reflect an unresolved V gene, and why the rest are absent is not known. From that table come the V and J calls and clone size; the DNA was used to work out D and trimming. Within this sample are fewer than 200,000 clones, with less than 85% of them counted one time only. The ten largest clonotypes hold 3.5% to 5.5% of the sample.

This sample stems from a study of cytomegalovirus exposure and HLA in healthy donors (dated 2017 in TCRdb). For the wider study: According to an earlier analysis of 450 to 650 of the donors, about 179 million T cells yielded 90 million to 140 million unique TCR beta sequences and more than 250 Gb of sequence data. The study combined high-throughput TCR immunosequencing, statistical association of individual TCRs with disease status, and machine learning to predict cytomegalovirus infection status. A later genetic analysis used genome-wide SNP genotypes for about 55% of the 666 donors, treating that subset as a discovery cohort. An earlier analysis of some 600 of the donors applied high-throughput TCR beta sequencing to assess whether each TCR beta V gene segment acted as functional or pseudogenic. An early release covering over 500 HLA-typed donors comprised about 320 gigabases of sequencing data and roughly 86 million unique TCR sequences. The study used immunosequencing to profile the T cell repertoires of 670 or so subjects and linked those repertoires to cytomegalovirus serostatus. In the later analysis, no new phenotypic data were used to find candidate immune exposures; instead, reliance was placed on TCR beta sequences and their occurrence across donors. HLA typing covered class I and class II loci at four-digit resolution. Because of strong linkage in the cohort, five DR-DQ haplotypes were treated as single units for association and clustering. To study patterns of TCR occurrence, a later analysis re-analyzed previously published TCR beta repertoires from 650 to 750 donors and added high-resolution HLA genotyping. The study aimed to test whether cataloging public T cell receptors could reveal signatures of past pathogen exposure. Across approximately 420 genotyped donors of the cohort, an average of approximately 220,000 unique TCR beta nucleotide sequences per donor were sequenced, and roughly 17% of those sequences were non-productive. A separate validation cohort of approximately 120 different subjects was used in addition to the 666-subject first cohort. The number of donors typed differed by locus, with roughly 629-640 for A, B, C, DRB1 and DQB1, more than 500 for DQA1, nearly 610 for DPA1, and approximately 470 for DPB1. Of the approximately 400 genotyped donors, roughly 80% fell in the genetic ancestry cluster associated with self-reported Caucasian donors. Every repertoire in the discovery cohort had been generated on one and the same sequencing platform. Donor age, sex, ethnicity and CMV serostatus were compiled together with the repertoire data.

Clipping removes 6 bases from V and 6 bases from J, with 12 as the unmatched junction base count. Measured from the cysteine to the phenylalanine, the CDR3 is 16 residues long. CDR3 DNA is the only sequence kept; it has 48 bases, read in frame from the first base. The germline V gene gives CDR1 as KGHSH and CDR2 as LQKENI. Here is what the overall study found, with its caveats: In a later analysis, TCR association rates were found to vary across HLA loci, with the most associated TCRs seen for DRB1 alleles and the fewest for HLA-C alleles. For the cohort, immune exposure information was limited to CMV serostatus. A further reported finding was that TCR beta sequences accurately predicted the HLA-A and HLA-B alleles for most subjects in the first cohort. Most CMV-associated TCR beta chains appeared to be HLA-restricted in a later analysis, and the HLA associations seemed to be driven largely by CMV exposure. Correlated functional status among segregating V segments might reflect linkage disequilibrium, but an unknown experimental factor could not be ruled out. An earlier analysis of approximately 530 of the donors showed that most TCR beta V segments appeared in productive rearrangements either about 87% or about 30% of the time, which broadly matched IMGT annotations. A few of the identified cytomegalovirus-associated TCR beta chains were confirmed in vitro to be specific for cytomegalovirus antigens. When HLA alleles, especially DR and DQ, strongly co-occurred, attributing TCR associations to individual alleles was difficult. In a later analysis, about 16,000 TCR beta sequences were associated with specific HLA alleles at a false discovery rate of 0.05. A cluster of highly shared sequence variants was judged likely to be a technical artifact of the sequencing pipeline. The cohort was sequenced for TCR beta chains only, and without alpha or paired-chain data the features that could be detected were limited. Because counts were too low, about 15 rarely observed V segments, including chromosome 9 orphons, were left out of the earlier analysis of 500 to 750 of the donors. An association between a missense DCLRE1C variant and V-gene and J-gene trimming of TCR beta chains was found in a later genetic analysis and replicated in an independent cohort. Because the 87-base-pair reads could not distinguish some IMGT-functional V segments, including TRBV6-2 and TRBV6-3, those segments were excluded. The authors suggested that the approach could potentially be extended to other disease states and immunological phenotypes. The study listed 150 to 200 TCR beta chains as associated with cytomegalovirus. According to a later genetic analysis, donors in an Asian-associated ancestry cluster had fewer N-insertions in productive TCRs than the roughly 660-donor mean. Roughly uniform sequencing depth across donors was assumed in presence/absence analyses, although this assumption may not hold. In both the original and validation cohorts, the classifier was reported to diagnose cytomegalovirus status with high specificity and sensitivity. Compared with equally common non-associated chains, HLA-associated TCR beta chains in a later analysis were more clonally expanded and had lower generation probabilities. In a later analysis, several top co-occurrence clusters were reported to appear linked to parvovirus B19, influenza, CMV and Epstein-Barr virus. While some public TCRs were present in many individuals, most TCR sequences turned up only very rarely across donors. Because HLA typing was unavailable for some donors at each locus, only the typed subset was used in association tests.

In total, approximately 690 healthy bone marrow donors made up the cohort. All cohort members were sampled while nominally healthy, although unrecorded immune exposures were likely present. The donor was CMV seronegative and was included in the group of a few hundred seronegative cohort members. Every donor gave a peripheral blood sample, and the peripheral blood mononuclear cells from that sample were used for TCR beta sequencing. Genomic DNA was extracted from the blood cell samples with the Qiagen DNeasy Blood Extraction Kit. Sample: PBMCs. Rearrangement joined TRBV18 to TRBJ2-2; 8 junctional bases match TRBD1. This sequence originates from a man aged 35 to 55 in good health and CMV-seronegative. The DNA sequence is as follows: TGTGCCAGCTCTGACCGCGGACAGGGTTTTTCCGGGGAGCTGTTTTTT. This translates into CASSDRGQGFSGELFF. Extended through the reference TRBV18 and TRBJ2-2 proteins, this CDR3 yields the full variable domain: NAGVMQNPRHLVRRRGQEARLRCSPMKGHSHVYWYRQLPEEGLKFMVYLQKENIIDESGMPKERFSAEFPKEGPSILRIQQVVRGDSAAYFCASSDRGQGFSGELFFGEGSRLTVL.